This is a list of T cell receptor beta chains from one sample in a study of beta chain features in type 1 diabetes. Clones were read by immunoSEQ multiplex PCR, and TCRdb kept only the in-frame ones, dropping some. This sample carries roughly 340,000 clones, about 13% of them seen once, and the ten largest clones take roughly 0.015%. Material for sequencing was naive CD4+ T cells from blood. Every receptor here comes from a woman under 30 with type 1 diabetes. Each CDR3 is given with its conserved first and last residue. The D gene is left open where the match is weak. Clone size is shown for a subset of rows, as once, few, many or a class of expanded clone.

j_call clone_size d_call v_call cdr3_aa cdr3_nt
TRBJ2-1 . . TRBV18 CASSRQGGEQFF TGTGCCAGCTCACGGCAGGGAGGTGAGCAGTTCTTC
TRBJ2-7 few TRBD2 TRBV7-2 CASSSGGIPRTSYEQYF TGTGCCAGCAGCTCCGGGGGGATACCACGAACCTCCTACGAGCAGTACTTC
TRBJ2-1 few . TRBV28 CASRLDSGDEQFF TGTGCCAGCAGACTGGATAGCGGCGATGAGCAGTTCTTC
TRBJ2-3 few TRBD2 TRBV7-2 CASSLQAGPDTQYF TGTGCCAGCAGCTTGCAAGCGGGACCAGATACGCAGTATTTT
TRBJ2-1 . . TRBV20-1 CSASPRGEQFF TGCAGTGCTAGCCCTCGGGGTGAGCAGTTCTTC
TRBJ2-2 . TRBD1 TRBV18 CASSPLDRVTGELFF TGTGCCAGCTCACCACTTGACAGGGTTACCGGGGAGCTGTTTTTT
TRBJ1-5 few . TRBV7-2 CASRLAMGGNQPQHF TGTGCCAGCAGACTAGCGATGGGAGGGAATCAGCCCCAGCATTTT
TRBJ2-1 . TRBD2 TRBV19 CASSTRTSGTYNEQFF TGTGCCAGTAGTACCCGGACTAGCGGCACCTACAATGAGCAGTTCTTC
TRBJ2-3 few TRBD2 TRBV7-7 CASSDGLARTDTQYF TGTGCCAGCAGCGACGGACTAGCCCGCACAGATACGCAGTATTTT
TRBJ2-4 few TRBD2 TRBV25-1 CASSDPSGSENIQYF TGTGCCAGCAGTGATCCTAGCGGGAGCGAAAACATTCAGTACTTC
TRBJ2-2 few . TRBV11-2 CASSYWAQPNSGELFF TGTGCCAGCAGCTACTGGGCCCAACCGAACTCCGGGGAGCTGTTTTTT
TRBJ2-1 few TRBD2 TRBV7-9 CASSLTSGTRGEQFF TGTGCCAGCAGCTTAACTAGCGGGACACGGGGTGAGCAGTTCTTC
TRBJ2-3 few . TRBV7-2 CASSLFNTDTQYF TGTGCCAGCAGCTTATTTAATACAGATACGCAGTATTTT
TRBJ2-2 few . TRBV18 CASTGLNTGELFF TGTGCCAGTACGGGACTGAACACCGGGGAGCTGTTTTTT
TRBJ2-7 few . TRBV5-4 CASSSPRGSKKQYF TGTGCCAGCAGCTCGCCAAGGGGAAGTAAGAAGCAGTACTTC
TRBJ1-3 . . TRBV5-1 CASSLAGPGNTIYF TGCGCCAGCAGCTTGGCGGGTCCTGGAAACACCATATATTTT
TRBJ1-4 few . TRBV21-1 CAPGGGRREKLFF TGTGCCCCGGGGGGGGGCCGGCGGGAAAAACTGTTTTTT
TRBJ1-1 few . TRBV4-1 CASSQDQGNTEAFF TGCGCCAGCAGCCAAGACCAGGGGAACACTGAAGCTTTCTTT
TRBJ2-1 . . TRBV7-2 CASSLGGSSSPYNEQFF TGTGCCAGCAGCTTAGGAGGCAGTTCGTCCCCCTACAATGAGCAGTTCTTC
TRBJ2-5 . TRBD2 TRBV11-2 CASSPTSGRAAETQYF TGTGCCAGCAGTCCCACTAGCGGGAGGGCCGCGGAGACCCAGTACTTC
TRBJ2-1 few TRBD2 TRBV7-3 CASSLLAGEDEQFF TGTGCCAGCAGCTTGCTAGCGGGAGAGGATGAGCAGTTCTTC
TRBJ2-1 . . TRBV19 CASSGQFSSYNEQFF TGTGCCAGTAGTGGACAGTTTAGCTCCTACAATGAGCAGTTCTTC
TRBJ1-1 . TRBD1 TRBV7-6 CASSQGQGARGTEAFF TGTGCCAGCAGCCAGGGACAGGGGGCGCGGGGCACTGAAGCTTTCTTT
TRBJ2-5 few TRBD2 TRBV11-2 CASSLAGGQETQYF TGTGCCAGCAGCTTAGCGGGAGGCCAAGAGACCCAGTACTTC
TRBJ2-1 . . TRBV27 CASSLLGQGLWDNEQFF TGTGCCAGCAGTTTATTAGGTCAGGGCCTGTGGGACAATGAGCAGTTCTTC
TRBJ2-7 few TRBD2 TRBV30 CAWSPTSGMYEQYF TGTGCCTGGAGTCCCACTAGCGGGATGTACGAGCAGTACTTC
TRBJ2-1 few TRBD2 TRBV5-1 CASSLYLGTSGVREQFF TGCGCCAGCAGCTTGTACTTAGGGACTAGCGGGGTCAGGGAGCAGTTCTTC
TRBJ1-3 few . TRBV27 CASSLLPGSGNTIYF TGTGCCAGCAGTTTATTGCCGGGATCTGGAAACACCATATATTTT
TRBJ1-1 few . TRBV30 CAWFGWDTEAFF TGTGCCTGGTTCGGGTGGGACACTGAAGCTTTCTTT
TRBJ2-3 few . TRBV28 CASRGVTDTQYF TGTGCCAGCAGAGGGGTCACAGATACGCAGTATTTT
TRBJ1-5 . . TRBV30 CAWSQTGPNQPQHF TGTGCCTGGAGTCAAACAGGGCCGAATCAGCCCCAGCATTTT
TRBJ1-1 few . TRBV5-1 CASSSDGSEAFF TGCGCCAGCAGCTCGGACGGGAGTGAAGCTTTCTTT
TRBJ2-3 . TRBD1 TRBV11-2 CASSFTRQGGADTQYF TGTGCCAGCAGTTTTACCCGACAGGGGGGGGCAGATACGCAGTATTTT
TRBJ1-2 few . TRBV28 CASRFGGPDYGYTF TGTGCCAGCCGTTTTGGGGGCCCCGACTATGGCTACACCTTC
TRBJ2-3 . TRBD1 TRBV6-5 CASSYGTGQYF TGTGCCAGCAGTTACGGGACAGGGCAGTATTTT
TRBJ2-5 . . TRBV5-1 CASSLEEPSQETQYF TGCGCCAGCAGCTTGGAGGAGCCAAGTCAAGAGACCCAGTACTTC